Below, one T cell receptor (beta chain) is given with its context. Its antigen is as yet unknown. This sample was taken from a study of long-term antiretroviral therapy in people with HIV. Whole-study results and caveats: An increase in diversity followed ART, yet levels stayed below transplant donor controls.

The samples, holding about 1-10 million cryopreserved PBMC, were thawed before DNA extraction was carried out. The V gene's germline CDR1 is MNHEY and CDR2 SVGAGI. The CDR3 has 15 amino acids. V trimming: 4 bases; J trimming: 1 base; junction bases outside the gene matches: 1. An immunoSEQ assay, version v3.0, was performed at survey level. Repertoires were generated with immunoSEQ multiplex PCR, while TCRdb's copy carries only in-frame clones and drops some. The sample shows more than 25,000 clones, over 90% of them seen only once. Specimen: unsorted PBMCs, collected around 6.5 years after starting antiretroviral therapy. This clonotype was obtained from a woman aged 40 to 50 with HIV. This chain links TRBV6-5 with TRBJ1-1; 12 bases align to TRBD1. Here the CDR3 reads CASSWDRGRNTEAFF. As DNA, the CDR3 is TGTGCCAGCAGTTGGGACAGGGGGCGGAACACTGAAGCTTTCTTT.